The 13 T cell receptor beta chains below come from one sample, sequenced in a study of Graves' ophthalmopathy and Graves' hyperthyroidism. Amplification of the TCR beta CDR3 regions used RNA transcripts (as template). HTBI primers primed a first-round RT-PCR, and a second-round multiplex PCR followed. Each CDR3 protein gets one entry after TCRdb re-called the multiplex PCR reads with MiXCR. Among roughly 500,000 distinct CDR3 sequences, around an eighth were seen once, and the ten largest hold roughly 9.8%. The specimen was blood. The receptor set was obtained from a woman aged 25-40 years with Graves' ophthalmopathy.

The chain joins TRBV28 to TRBJ1-1, with a weak D call TRBD1 (6 bases). V was shortened by 7 bases and J by 1 base, with 16 bases between the two germline ends. The CDR3 is 15 residues long. Germline assignment: CDR1 MDHEN and CDR2 SYDVKM. The CDR3 loop is CASKGGSTQNTEAFF. The CDR3 DNA sequence: TGTGCCAGCAAAGGGGGAAGTACCCAGAACACTGAAGCTTTCTTT.

This clonotype was observed at least ten times. The V call is TRBV19, the J call TRBJ1-1; 10 positions match TRBD1. CDR1 LNHDA and CDR2 SQIVND come from the germline V gene (reference sequence). V dropped 5 bases and J dropped 0; count of bases not matched to a gene: 6. The CDR3 is 16 amino acids. CDR3 nucleotides: TGTGCCAGTAGTCCGGGGACAGGGGAATTGAACACTGAAGCTTTCTTT. This gives the protein CASSPGTGELNTEAFF. Combining the CDR3 with reference TRBV19 and TRBJ1-1 gives the whole variable domain DGGITQSPKYLFRKEGQNVTLSCEQNLNHDAMYWYRQDPGQGLRLIYYSQIVNDFQKGDIAEGYSVSREKKESFPLTVTSAQKNPTAFYLCASSPGTGELNTEAFFGQGTRLTVV.

As concerns this clonotype: It may be a read error: a sequence one base away is much more abundant. This chain joins TRBV2 and TRBJ1-1; D is unresolved. The CDR3 covers 12 residues. The V gene's germline CDR1 is SNHLY and CDR2 FYNNEI. The DNA for the CDR3 is TGTGCCGGCAGTGGAAAGGAGCCCGAAGCTTTCTTT. This translates into CAGSGKEPEAFF. The full variable domain, rest sourced from reference TRBV2 and TRBJ1-1, is EPEVTQTPSHQVTQMGQEVILRCVPISNHLYFYWYRQILGQKVEFLVSFYNNEISEKSEIFDDQFSVERPDGSNFTLKIRSTKLEDSAMYFCAGSGKEPEAFFGQGTRLTVV.

This clonotype was seen at least ten times. The V call is TRBV12-3 or TRBV12-4, the J call TRBJ2-2; tentatively, D is TRBD2 (5 bases). The CDR3 has 15 amino acids. The V gene lost 1 base and the J gene lost 6 bases, with 12 bases spanning the gap. CDR3 nucleotides: TGTGCCAGCAGTTTAGACAGTCGGGGTTCCGGGGAGCTGTTTTTT. Protein: CASSLDSRGSGELFF.

This clonotype was detected only a few times. The chain recombines TRBV7-8 with TRBJ1-5, with a possible D match to TRBD1 (5 bases). CDR1 SGHVS and CDR2 FQNEAQ come from the germline V gene. CDR3 length: 16 amino acids. Trimming took 3 bases from V and 5 from J, leaving 17 bases between them. The CDR3 sequence is CASSFFSQAWYQPQHF. The CDR3, as DNA: TGTGCCAGCAGCTTCTTTTCACAGGCCTGGTATCAGCCCCAGCATTTT.

This clonotype was counted at least ten times. The V gene is TRBV6-1, the J gene TRBJ2-7; possibly TRBD1 for D (6 bases). The CDR3 is 16 residues long. Germline V CDR1 and CDR2: MNHNS, SASEGT. The germline V and J ends were trimmed by 6 bases and 4 bases, with 22 bases remaining between them. CDR3 protein: CASSPYDRIPTYEQYF. CDR3 in DNA: TGTGCCAGCAGCCCCTATGACAGGATACCTACGTACGAGCAGTACTTC.

In this sample, this clonotype turned up many times. The chain employs TRBV2 and TRBJ1-1, with 7 positions matching TRBD1. Germline CDR1 SNHLY, CDR2 FYNNEI. The CDR3 runs 17 residues. Losses at the gene ends were 8 bases for V and 0 bases for J; bases not matched to a gene: 15. The CDR3, as DNA: TGTGCCAGCTTCACATCCCGGGACAGTATCATGAACACTGAAGCTTTCTTT. Translation gives CASFTSRDSIMNTEAFF.

In this sample, this clonotype turned up many times. The chain links TRBV27 to TRBJ1-5, with D unresolved. The CDR3 has 14 amino acids. Trimming cost V 6 bases and J 5 bases, with 14 bases left between them. Germline lookup yields CDR1 MNHEY and CDR2 SMNVEV (reference sequence). This chain's CDR3 is CASSPVFWDQPQHF. The CDR3 DNA reads as TGTGCCAGCAGCCCAGTTTTTTGGGATCAGCCCCAGCATTTT.

The V and J genes are TRBV9 and TRBJ2-5, with D perhaps TRBD2 (6 bases). The CDR3 runs to 13 residues. Trimming left V 8 bases short and J 5 bases short, with 16 bases between. Germline V gene data show CDR1 as SGDLS and CDR2 as YYNGEE. In DNA form, the CDR3 reads TGTGCCAGTAGCACTATCGGGGGTGAGACCCAGTACTTC. This codes for CASSTIGGETQYF.

At least ten counts were recorded for this clonotype. Here the CDR3 reads CASSTSGQETQYF. The CDR3 DNA reads as TGTGCCAGCAGCACTAGCGGTCAAGAGACCCAGTACTTC. J is TRBJ2-5 and V is TRBV12-3 or TRBV12-4; 8 positions match TRBD2. With V trimmed by 6 bases and J by 2 bases, 2 bases remained unmatched. The CDR3 contains 13 residues.

The chain couples TRBV12-3 or TRBV12-4 to TRBJ1-2; D unresolved. V was trimmed by 5 bases and J by 4 bases, leaving 11 bases between them. CDR3 length: 13 amino acids. The CDR3: CASSPNVFYGYTF. The CDR3 region has the DNA TGTGCCAGCAGTCCAAACGTGTTCTATGGCTACACCTTC.

This clonotype was detected many times. The chain combines TRBV6-2 or TRBV6-3 with TRBJ1-5; a weak D match, TRBD1 (6 bases). The CDR3 length is 16 residues. Between the trimmed V and J ends, which lost 3 bases and 0 bases, there was a span of 12 bases. Germline V gene lookup returns CDR1 MNHEY and CDR2 SVGEGT. CDR3 protein: CASSYSRGNSNQPQHF. Written as DNA, the CDR3 is TGTGCCAGCAGTTATAGCAGGGGAAATAGCAATCAGCCCCAGCATTTT.

This clonotype occurred many times. The V and J genes are TRBV29-1 and TRBJ1-2; unclear D gene. From germline, CDR1 is SQVTM and CDR2 ANQGSEA. V shed 3 bases and J shed 7 bases, with 6 bases lying between them. There are 10 residues in the CDR3. The CDR3 sequence is CSVEGGGYTF. The CDR3 DNA reads TGCAGCGTTGAGGGTGGTGGCTACACCTTC.